Presented here are 28 T cell receptor beta chains from one specimen sequenced in a study of PD-L1 blockade in urothelial cancer (dated by TCRdb to about 2017). The time point label on this specimen signifies: pretreatment peripheral blood. The library was prepared using the immunoSEQ multiplex PCR assay. In its TCRdb copy, this immuneACCESS table keeps in-frame sequences only and misses some clones. Where compared with another copy, unresolved V genes explain less than half of these, and the others have no known cause. In this sample the table shows more than 45,000 clones, 82% of which occur a single time. Together, the top ten hold 1.5% to 2% of the sample. The specimen was PBMCs, collected around atezolizumab (anti-PD-L1) treatment. The receptors here all came from a man between 50 and 59 years old with urothelial cancer.

The chain combines TRBV9 with TRBJ2-3, with D maybe TRBD1 (6 bases). This CDR3 region has 17 residues. The V gene's germline CDR1 is SGDLS and CDR2 YYNGEE. V gave up 0 bases and J gave up 0 bases, with 14 bases separating them. The DNA for the CDR3 is TGTGCCAGCAGCGTAGAAGGGGACACAACTAGCACAGATACGCAGTATTTT. It encodes CASSVEGDTTSTDTQYF.

The gene calls are TRBV5-4 and TRBJ2-5, with 7 positions matching TRBD2. The V segment lost 0 bases and the J segment 4 bases; nucleotides outside the gene matches: 0. This CDR3 has 13 amino acids. Germline V lookup: CDR1 SGHNT, CDR2 YYREEE (reference sequence). In DNA form, the CDR3 reads TGTGCCAGCAGCTTGGGGGAGGGAGAGACCCAGTACTTC. As protein: CASSLGEGETQYF.

This sequence joins TRBV5-8 and TRBJ2-7; TRBD1 matches at 9 bases. This CDR3 comprises 16 residues. Germline V gene data show CDR1 as SGHTS and CDR2 as YDEGEE. With V trimmed by 4 bases and J by 4 bases, 12 bases remained unmatched. The CDR3: CASSPFTGGRVYEQYF. CDR3 in DNA: TGTGCCAGCAGCCCGTTCACAGGGGGCAGAGTATACGAGCAGTACTTC.

This clone was picked up one time. The genes are TRBV6-1 and TRBJ2-7; 10 nucleotides line up with TRBD1. Per the germline V gene, CDR1 is MNHNS and CDR2 is SASEGT. The CDR3 is 14 residues long. V lost 6 bases and J lost 5; bases outside the gene matches: 7. As DNA, the CDR3 is TGTGCCAGCAGAGACAGGGGGCAAAGGAACGAGCAGTACTTC. It encodes CASRDRGQRNEQYF.

This chain joins TRBV5-4 and TRBJ2-3, with D possibly TRBD2 on 5 matching bases. The CDR3 consists of 15 residues. The ends were cut back, 0 bases at V and 5 bases at J, with 13 bases in the middle. Germline V CDR1 and CDR2: SGHNT, YYREEE (reference sequence). In nucleotides, the CDR3 is TGTGCCAGCAGCTTGGCCGGCTCCCGGGGAGATACGCAGTATTTT. Its translation: CASSLAGSRGDTQYF.

The genes are TRBV9 and TRBJ1-5; maybe TRBD1 (6 bases). Germline V lookup: CDR1 SGDLS, CDR2 YYNGEE. V lost 0 bases and J 3 bases, leaving 7 bases between the germline ends. This CDR3 comprises 14 residues. The DNA of the CDR3 is TGTGCCAGCAGCGTAGGGGGGCTCAATCAGCCCCAGCATTTT. Translated: CASSVGGLNQPQHF. The full variable domain, in which reference TRBV9 and TRBJ1-5 provide the parts outside the CDR3, is DSGVTQTPKHLITATGQRVTLRCSPRSGDLSVYWYQQSLDQGLQFLIQYYNGEERAKGNILERFSAQQFPDLHSELNLSSLELGDSALYFCASSVGGLNQPQHFGDGTRLSIL.

This chain uses TRBV27 with TRBJ2-1; TRBD2 aligns across 9 bases. The CDR3 has 14 amino acids. Germline V gene data show CDR1 as MNHEY and CDR2 as SMNVEV (reference sequence). V trimming: 2 bases; J trimming: 12 bases; junction bases outside the gene matches: 8. The CDR3 sequence: CASSLTGAGGTQFF. Here the CDR3 DNA reads TGTGCCAGCAGTTTAACGGGAGCGGGAGGAACGCAGTTCTTC.

The genes are TRBV30 and TRBJ1-5, with 10 bases identical to TRBD1. The germline V gene has CDR1 GTSNPN and CDR2 SVGIG (reference sequence). V dropped 4 bases and J dropped 7; count of bases not matched to a gene: 7. The CDR3 contains 14 residues. The CDR3 sequence: CAWKRQGAGQPQHF. The CDR3 DNA sequence: TGTGCCTGGAAGAGACAGGGGGCAGGACAGCCCCAGCATTTT.

This chain joins TRBV12-5 and TRBJ2-3; 7 bases match TRBD2. With V trimmed by 6 bases and J by 3 bases, 9 bases remained unmatched. The V gene's germline CDR1 is LGHNT and CDR2 FRNRAP. This CDR3 has 15 amino acids. CDR3 in DNA: TGTGCTAGTGGCCGTAGCGGGTTCGCAACAGATACGCAGTATTTT. Amino acids: CASGRSGFATDTQYF.

V and J are TRBV9 and TRBJ1-1; D remains unclear. This CDR3 contains 11 residues. Trimming removed 4 bases from V and 4 bases from J, with 5 bases in between. Germline assignment: CDR1 SGDLS and CDR2 YYNGEE. In DNA form, the CDR3 reads TGTGCCAGCAGCCCAGGCACTGAAGCTTTCTTT. It encodes CASSPGTEAFF.

The chain couples TRBV11-2 to TRBJ2-1; 9 bases are shared with TRBD2. J gave up 2 bases and V 7 bases, and 6 bases lay outside the gene matches. CDR3 length: 15 amino acids. The germline V gene has CDR1 SGHAT and CDR2 FQNNGV. The CDR3 sequence is CASIMTSGPYNEQFF. In nucleotides, the CDR3 is TGTGCCAGCATCATGACTAGCGGCCCCTACAATGAGCAGTTCTTC.

This clone was seen just once. This rearrangement joins TRBV5-5 to TRBJ1-3; TRBD1 aligns across 8 bases. Trimming cost V 4 bases and J 2 bases; bases outside gene matches: 5. The CDR3 has 15 amino acids. The V gene's germline CDR1 is SGHKS and CDR2 YYEKEE (reference sequence). CDR3 residues: CASSGPTGAGNTIYF. The CDR3 nucleotides read TGTGCCAGCAGCGGCCCGACAGGGGCTGGAAACACCATATATTTT.

The rearrangement uses TRBV18 and TRBJ1-1, with TRBD1 as a possible D gene (6 bases). Germline V lookup: CDR1 KGHSH, CDR2 LQKENI. V lost 3 bases and J lost 0, with 14 bases in between. CDR3 length: 16 amino acids. CDR3 DNA: TGTGCCAGCTCACCGGCCGGGACAATACTGAACACTGAAGCTTTCTTT. Its protein product is CASSPAGTILNTEAFF.

The chain recombines TRBV6-5 with TRBJ2-1; 8 nucleotides line up with TRBD1. This CDR3 spans 16 amino acids. The V and J ends lost 4 bases and 7 bases, in that order; junction bases with no gene match: 12. Germline V gives CDR1 MNHEY, CDR2 SVGAGI. The CDR3: CASSSQGQAPQNEQFF. DNA for the CDR3: TGTGCCAGCAGTTCTCAGGGACAGGCCCCACAGAATGAGCAGTTCTTC.

The chain combines TRBV9 with TRBJ1-1; possibly TRBD1 for D (6 bases). This CDR3 region has 14 residues. V lost 3 bases and J 7 bases, leaving 16 bases between the germline ends. Germline CDR1 is SGDLS and CDR2 is YYNGEE. In DNA, the CDR3 is TGTGCCAGCAGCGAGATGGACAGTATCCTTGAAGCTTTCTTT. Protein sequence: CASSEMDSILEAFF.

The CDR3 protein is CASSELGTTFNEQFF. The CDR3 bases are TGTGCCAGCAGTGAACTAGGAACCACCTTCAATGAGCAGTTCTTC. The V and J genes are TRBV6-1 and TRBJ2-1; no firm D call. V lost 2 bases and J 6 bases, leaving 14 bases between the germline ends. CDR3 length: 15 residues. Germline V gene lookup returns CDR1 MNHNS and CDR2 SASEGT.

The rearrangement links TRBV18 to TRBJ2-5, with D perhaps matching TRBD2 (7 bases). This CDR3 is built from 16 residues. CDR1 and CDR2 from the germline V gene are KGHSH and LQKENI. V shed 0 bases and J shed 4 bases, with 15 bases lying between them. The CDR3 DNA reads as TGTGCCAGCTCACCACCGGGGGGGCTGGAGGGAGAGACCCAGTACTTC. The encoded protein is CASSPPGGLEGETQYF.

This clone is a singleton in its sample. V is TRBV18 and J is TRBJ2-3, with 14 bases aligning to TRBD2. V lost 2 bases to trimming and J lost 3 bases; unmatched junction nucleotides: 7. CDR1 and CDR2 from the germline V gene are KGHSH and LQKENI. This CDR3 has 18 amino acids. The CDR3 is CASSPVGGLAGGTDTQYF. The CDR3 DNA reads TGTGCCAGCTCACCAGTGGGAGGACTAGCGGGAGGAACAGATACGCAGTATTTT.

The gene calls are TRBV4-2 and TRBJ2-7; tentative D call: TRBD1 (5 bases). Germline V CDR1 and CDR2: LGHNA, YNFKEQ. V gave up 0 bases and J gave up 2 bases, with 17 bases separating them. The CDR3 spans 17 residues. Here the CDR3 reads CASSQEGLGYVPYEQYF. CDR3 DNA sequence: TGTGCCAGCAGCCAAGAGGGGCTAGGGTATGTGCCCTACGAGCAGTACTTC.

This chain connects TRBV18 to TRBJ2-2; 7 nucleotides match TRBD2. V dropped 3 bases and J dropped 3; count of bases not matched to a gene: 1. The CDR3 is 14 amino acids. Germline loops: CDR1 KGHSH, CDR2 LQKENI. Here the CDR3 reads CASSPGGYTGELFF. The CDR3 DNA reads TGTGCCAGCTCACCCGGGGGGTACACCGGGGAGCTGTTTTTT.

The chain employs TRBV21-1 and TRBJ2-5; the tabulated D call, TRBD1, remains unverified against the DNA. TRBV21-1 is described as a pseudogene. The CDR3 spans 13 residues. Written as DNA, the CDR3 is TGTCCTTCGGACAGGGGCGGTTTTGAGACCCAGTACTTC. This encodes CPSDRGGFETQYF.

The rearrangement joins TRBV5-4 to TRBJ2-2; TRBD1 might be the D (7 bases). This CDR3 spans 15 amino acids. Germline lookup yields CDR1 SGHNT and CDR2 YYREEE (reference sequence). Trimming took 5 bases from V and 6 from J, leaving 17 bases between them. CDR3 amino acids: CASRRDRTGPGELFF. The CDR3 bases are TGTGCCAGCAGGCGGGACAGAACTGGGCCCGGGGAGCTGTTTTTT.

The CDR3 is CAWNRENTGELFF. The CDR3 DNA is TGTGCCTGGAACAGGGAAAACACCGGGGAGCTGTTTTTT. V and J are TRBV30 and TRBJ2-2; possible D gene TRBD1, 6 bases. V lost 4 bases to trimming and J lost 2 bases, with 8 bases between them. Per germline, CDR1 GTSNPN and CDR2 SVGIG (reference sequence). CDR3 length: 13 residues.

This clone came up once. This chain joins TRBV5-1 and TRBJ1-1; 8 bases line up with TRBD1. Germline V gene sequence: CDR1 SGHRS, CDR2 YFSETQ. This CDR3 spans 13 amino acids. J gave up 6 bases and V 2 bases, and 3 bases lay outside the gene matches. CDR3 sequence: CASSFGTGSEAFF. The CDR3 bases are TGCGCCAGCAGCTTCGGGACAGGCTCTGAAGCTTTCTTT. The whole variable domain, filled in from reference TRBV5-1 and TRBJ1-1, reads KAGVTQTPRYLIKTRGQQVTLSCSPISGHRSVSWYQQTPGQGLQFLFEYFSETQRNKGNFPGRFSGRQFSNSRSEMNVSTLELGDSALYLCASSFGTGSEAFFGQGTRLTVV.

This chain uses TRBV2 with TRBJ1-3; possible D gene TRBD1, 5 bases. This CDR3 spans 15 amino acids. Germline CDR1 is SNHLY and CDR2 is FYNNEI. V was pared by 7 bases and J by 4 bases, with 17 bases between. CDR3 protein: CASMGRAGHGNTIYF. The CDR3 DNA reads as TGTGCCAGCATGGGACGAGCGGGCCACGGAAACACCATATATTTT.

Only a few counts were recorded for this clone. The chain recombines TRBV11-3 with TRBJ2-7, with D possibly matching TRBD1 (6 bases). Per germline, CDR1 SGHNT and CDR2 YENEEA. Trimming cost V 2 bases and J 3 bases, with 8 bases left between them. The CDR3 extends over 13 amino acids. The DNA for the CDR3 is TGTGCCAGCAGCTTAACACAGGGCTACGAGCAGTACTTC. Translating gives CASSLTQGYEQYF.

This sequence joins TRBV11-2 and TRBJ1-5; 8 nucleotides align to TRBD1. This CDR3 is built from 15 residues. Germline V lookup: CDR1 SGHAT, CDR2 FQNNGV. With 3 bases clipped from V and 0 bases from J, the junction kept 1 base outside the gene matches. CDR3 residues: CASSLGQDSNQPQHF. In DNA form, the CDR3 reads TGTGCCAGCAGCTTGGGACAGGATAGCAATCAGCCCCAGCATTTT.

This clone came up a few times. The chain uses TRBV5-1 and TRBJ1-6, with TRBD1 matching 7 bases. Losses at the gene ends were 4 bases for V and 6 bases for J; bases not matched to a gene: 4. Germline CDR1 SGHRS, CDR2 YFSETQ. The CDR3 contains 14 residues. As DNA, the CDR3 is TGCGCCAGCAGCCTGGGACAGCCTAATTCACCCCTCCACTTT. It is translated as CASSLGQPNSPLHF.